These 23 T cell receptor beta chains came from one sample sequenced in a study of blood T cell repertoires in COVID-19 (dated by TCRdb to 2018 to 2021). Preparation of the library involved the immunoSEQ multiplex PCR assay. TCRdb limited this immuneACCESS table to in-frame rearrangements with V and J called. A share of clones is missing; checked studies link under half to unresolved V genes, and the rest is unexplained. The sample includes 300,000 to 400,000 clones, with 88% observed a single time. About 7% of the sample lies in the top ten. Sequenced material: peripheral blood. These receptors originate from a woman aged 65 to 85 with COVID-19, enrolled during active disease.

The chain employs TRBV5-1 and TRBJ1-2, with D maybe TRBD1 (5 bases). Per the germline V gene, CDR1 is SGHRS and CDR2 is YFSETQ. There are 14 residues in the CDR3. Trimming took off 1 base at V and 2 bases at J, with 9 bases between the two ends. This chain's CDR3 is CASSLPGDNYGYTF. The CDR3 coding sequence is TGCGCCAGCAGCTTGCCGGGGGACAACTATGGCTACACCTTC.

The chain joins TRBV7-2 to TRBJ2-7; 13 bases line up with TRBD2. Germline V gene lookup returns CDR1 SGHTA and CDR2 FQGNSA. The J segment lost 7 bases and the V segment lost 4 bases, leaving 7 bases of the junction unmatched. The CDR3 loop spans 15 amino acids. As DNA, the CDR3 is TGTGCCAGCAGCTCAACACTAGCGGGGGGGCGTGAGCAGTACTTC. Translating it yields CASSSTLAGGREQYF.

CDR3 DNA: TGTGCCTGGAGTGCCCTAGCGGTCACAGATACGCAGTATTTT. This codes for CAWSALAVTDTQYF. This sequence joins TRBV30 and TRBJ2-3, with 7 bases fitting TRBD2. This CDR3 region has 14 residues. Unmatched junction bases numbered 3, after V lost 1 base and J lost 2 bases. Germline V CDR1 and CDR2: GTSNPN, SVGIG (reference sequence).

This clone was seen just once. The rearrangement uses TRBV6-5 and TRBJ1-4; 7 nucleotides match TRBD1. Trimming at V came to 6 bases and at J to 7 bases, leaving 8 bases not matched to a gene. Germline V gene data show CDR1 as MNHEY and CDR2 as SVGAGI. There are 14 residues in the CDR3. The CDR3: CASRRDSSSEKLFF. As DNA, the CDR3 is TGTGCCAGCAGGAGGGACAGTTCTTCTGAAAAACTGTTTTTT.

The V gene is TRBV12-5, the J gene TRBJ1-1; 8 nucleotides align to TRBD1. Germline-derived CDR1 and CDR2 are LGHNT and FRNRAP. The CDR3 covers 17 residues. Trimming removed 0 bases from V and 1 base from J; junction bases left unmatched: 7. The CDR3 DNA reads TGTGCTAGTGGTTTGGTAGGACAGGGATTGAAGAACACTGAAGCTTTCTTT. Encoded protein: CASGLVGQGLKNTEAFF.

This clone was seen more than once but under ten times. CDR3: CASRTQQGSGNTIYF. For the CDR3, the DNA is TGTGCCAGCAGGACCCAACAGGGATCTGGAAACACCATATATTTT. This rearrangement joins TRBV6-5 to TRBJ1-3, with D maybe TRBD1 (6 bases). V was cut by 6 bases and J by 1 base, with 13 bases left in between. The CDR3 extends over 15 amino acids. Per the germline V gene, CDR1 is MNHEY and CDR2 is SVGAGI.

The chain links TRBV7-9 to TRBJ2-3, with 8 bases that match TRBD2. CDR3 size: 18 residues. The V gene's germline CDR1 is SEHNR and CDR2 FQNEAQ (reference sequence). Trimming cost V 1 base and J 5 bases; bases outside gene matches: 14. The DNA of the CDR3 is TGTGCCAGCAGCTTAGGCGGGGGGAAAGGAAAAGGGAAAGATACGCAGTATTTT. It encodes CASSLGGGKGKGKDTQYF.

This sequence joins TRBV19 and TRBJ1-1; tentative D call: TRBD1 (5 bases). The length of the CDR3 is 14 residues. Germline CDR1 is LNHDA and CDR2 is SQIVND (reference sequence). V lost 6 bases to trimming and J lost 7 bases, with 18 bases between them. This chain's CDR3 is CASSLWGQGGEAFF. In nucleotides, the CDR3 is TGTGCCAGTAGCCTCTGGGGCCAGGGTGGTGAAGCTTTCTTT.

The chain couples TRBV9 to TRBJ1-5; D uncertain. The V gene lost 3 bases and the J gene lost 0 bases, with 4 bases spanning the gap. CDR3 length equals 13 residues. Germline V gene sequence: CDR1 SGDLS, CDR2 YYNGEE. CDR3 amino acids: CASSAYSNQPQHF. In nucleotides, the CDR3 is TGTGCCAGCAGCGCTTATAGCAATCAGCCCCAGCATTTT.

This chain connects TRBV28 to TRBJ2-7; 10 bases map to TRBD1. The CDR3 spans 15 residues. With 9 bases clipped from V and 2 bases from J, the junction kept 10 bases outside the gene matches. In germline, CDR1 is MDHEN, CDR2 SYDVKM. CDR3 DNA sequence: TGTGCCAGTTCAGGGACAGGGGCTCTTACCTACGAGCAGTACTTC. Translated, it gives CASSGTGALTYEQYF.

The V and J genes are TRBV4-3 and TRBJ2-5; 10 bases match TRBD2. The CDR3 is 17 residues long. The junction had 12 bases not matched to a gene; V was cut back by 4 bases and J by 4 bases. Germline CDR1 LGHNA, CDR2 YSLEER. CDR3 bases: TGCGCCAGCAGCCCCTCCGGACTAGCGGAGCGGTCAGAGACCCAGTACTTC. Protein: CASSPSGLAERSETQYF.

V is TRBV28 and J is TRBJ1-6, with 9 positions matching TRBD1. With 3 bases clipped from V and 8 bases from J, the junction kept 5 bases outside the gene matches. The CDR3 loop spans 15 amino acids. The V gene's germline CDR1 is MDHEN and CDR2 SYDVKM. This CDR3 is CASSLGQGPHSPLHF. Here the CDR3 DNA reads TGTGCCAGCAGTTTGGGACAGGGACCCCATTCACCCCTCCACTTT.

The chain has TRBV5-1 and TRBJ2-7; 7 bases fit TRBD1. This CDR3 contains 15 residues. Germline V gives CDR1 SGHRS, CDR2 YFSETQ. With V trimmed by 4 bases and J by 0 bases, 7 bases remained unmatched. In nucleotides, the CDR3 is TGCGCCAGCAGCGGCGGACAGGAGAGCTCCTACGAGCAGTACTTC. It is translated as CASSGGQESSYEQYF. Full variable domain (rest looked up from reference TRBV5-1 and TRBJ2-7): KAGVTQTPRYLIKTRGQQVTLSCSPISGHRSVSWYQQTPGQGLQFLFEYFSETQRNKGNFPGRFSGRQFSNSRSEMNVSTLELGDSALYLCASSGGQESSYEQYFGPGTRLTVT.

V is TRBV7-9 and J is TRBJ1-2, with 7 bases lining up with TRBD1. Germline loops: CDR1 SEHNR, CDR2 FQNEAQ (reference sequence). The CDR3 spans 16 residues. J lost 1 base, V lost 4 bases, and 9 bases had no gene match. The CDR3 is CASSSTRGPRNYGYTF. CDR3 nucleotides: TGTGCCAGCAGCTCGACTAGGGGGCCACGTAACTATGGCTACACCTTC.

V is TRBV5-6 and J is TRBJ1-4; D may be TRBD1 (5 bases). Germline CDR1 SGHDT, CDR2 YYEEEE. V was cut by 0 bases and J by 8 bases, with 17 bases left in between. The CDR3 has 16 residues. CDR3 in DNA: TGTGCCAGCAGCTTGGCCGGGAGAGGGGTAGGGGAAAAACTGTTTTTT. Encoded protein: CASSLAGRGVGEKLFF.

The V call is TRBV18, the J call TRBJ1-2; D is uncertain. The CDR3 consists of 12 residues. Between the trimmed V and J ends, which lost 6 bases and 4 bases, there was a span of 9 bases. Per germline, CDR1 KGHSH and CDR2 LQKENI. CDR3 sequence: CASSGISYGYTF. The CDR3, as DNA: TGTGCCAGCTCCGGTATCTCCTATGGCTACACCTTC.

This chain uses TRBV29-1 with TRBJ1-2; 7 bases fit TRBD1. Germline CDR1 reads SQVTM; CDR2 reads ANQGSEA. The trim removed 6 bases at V and 5 bases at J, leaving 12 bases unmatched. This CDR3 contains 14 residues. The CDR3 region has the DNA TGCAGCGTCTTAACGGGGGACAGCAAATATGGCTACACCTTC. Protein: CSVLTGDSKYGYTF.

This clone was seen a handful of times. The chain couples TRBV7-2 to TRBJ1-1; 7 nucleotides line up with TRBD1. Germline CDR1 SGHTA, CDR2 FQGNSA. The CDR3 sequence is 14 residues long. Trimming took 5 bases from V and 2 from J; bases not matched to a gene: 5. CDR3 sequence: CASSRDSLNTEAFF. CDR3 nucleotides: TGTGCCAGCAGCCGGGACAGCCTAAACACTGAAGCTTTCTTT.

J is TRBJ2-5 and V is TRBV7-2; 7 bases agree with TRBD2. CDR3 length: 16 amino acids. Germline trimming cut 3 bases from V and 1 base from J; bases unmatched to any gene: 8. Germline CDR1 is SGHTA and CDR2 is FQGNSA. CDR3 sequence reads: CASSFRSGPFQETQYF. CDR3 nucleotides: TGTGCCAGCAGCTTCCGTAGCGGGCCGTTCCAAGAGACCCAGTACTTC. The complete variable domain, with remaining parts taken from reference TRBV7-2 and TRBJ2-5, reads GAGVSQSPSNKVTEKGKDVELRCDPISGHTALYWYRQSLGQGLEFLIYFQGNSAPDKSGLPSDRFSAERTGGSVSTLTIQRTQQEDSAVYLCASSFRSGPFQETQYFGPGTRLLVL.

V is TRBV5-1 and J is TRBJ2-3; TRBD1 is a possible D gene (5 bases). Trimming shortened V by 0 bases and J by 5 bases, and 13 bases separated the two germline ends. Germline loops: CDR1 SGHRS, CDR2 YFSETQ. The CDR3 covers 15 residues. In DNA form, the CDR3 reads TGCGCCAGCAGCTTGGAAGGCAGGGCTGGAGATACGCAGTATTTT. Amino acids: CASSLEGRAGDTQYF. The variable domain in full, completed from reference TRBV5-1 and TRBJ2-3, reads KAGVTQTPRYLIKTRGQQVTLSCSPISGHRSVSWYQQTPGQGLQFLFEYFSETQRNKGNFPGRFSGRQFSNSRSEMNVSTLELGDSALYLCASSLEGRAGDTQYFGPGTRLTVL.

The rearrangement joins TRBV3-1 (or the pseudogene TRBV3-2) to TRBJ2-3; 12 bases are shared with TRBD2. The V gene end was trimmed by 7 bases and the J gene end by 1 base; junction bases not matched to a gene: 6. The CDR3 loop spans 16 amino acids. Germline lookup yields CDR1 LGHDT and CDR2 YNNKEL (reference sequence). The CDR3 region has the DNA TGTGCCAGCACCACACGACTAGCGGGGGGCACAGATACGCAGTATTTT. This translates into CASTTRLAGGTDTQYF.

The V call is TRBV5-8, the J call TRBJ2-1; D may be TRBD2 (5 bases). The germline V gene encodes CDR1 SGHTS and CDR2 YDEGEE. Trimming took 4 bases from V and 3 from J, leaving 14 bases between them. The CDR3 contains 15 residues. For the CDR3, the DNA is TGTGCCAGCAGCCCCGGACTTTGGAACTACAATGAGCAGTTCTTC. It encodes CASSPGLWNYNEQFF.

The chain combines TRBV4-1 with TRBJ1-2; 9 bases map to TRBD1. There are 14 residues in the CDR3. CDR1 and CDR2 (germline): MGHRA, YSYEKL. The J segment lost 2 bases and the V segment lost 5 bases, leaving 3 bases of the junction unmatched. The CDR3 protein is CASSSGTGNYGYTF. The CDR3 bases are TGCGCCAGCAGCAGCGGGACAGGGAACTATGGCTACACCTTC.